These T cell receptor beta chains were read from a single sample in a study of blood T cell repertoires in COVID-19. Profiled with immunoSEQ multiplex PCR; TCRdb holds only in-frame clones, not every one. This sample has 350,000 to 500,000 clones, with around nine tenths found just once. The sequenced sample consisted of peripheral blood. The receptors were gathered from a man younger than 35 with COVID-19, enrolled during active disease. Each CDR3 is given with its conserved first and last residue. The D gene is left open where the match is weak. A row's size may be missing; if present it is once, few, many or a size class.

NA	TRBV7-2	TRBJ1-6	NA	CASSINLASSYNSPLHF	TGTGCCAGCAGCATCAATCTAGCGAGCTCCTATAATTCACCCCTCCACTTT
NA	TRBV5-4	TRBJ2-7	NA	CASSFVQGNEQYF	TGTGCCAGCAGCTTTGTACAGGGTAACGAGCAGTACTTC
TRBD2	TRBV7-6	TRBJ2-1	NA	CASSLGLAEPDNEQFF	TGTGCCAGCAGCCTGGGACTAGCAGAACCTGACAATGAGCAGTTCTTC
NA	TRBV6-1	TRBJ2-2	once	CASSEYRSTELFF	TGTGCCAGCAGTGAGTACCGGAGCACGGAGCTGTTTTTT
TRBD2	TRBV6-5	TRBJ2-3	few	CASRWREDTDTQYF	TGTGCCAGCAGGTGGCGGGAGGACACAGATACGCAGTATTTT
NA	TRBV4-1	TRBJ1-6	NA	CASSQESSYNSPLHF	TGCGCCAGCAGCCAAGAGAGCTCCTATAATTCACCCCTCCACTTT
NA	TRBV11-2	TRBJ1-2	few	CASSSQGNYGYTF	TGTGCCAGCAGCTCTCAGGGGAACTATGGCTACACCTTC
TRBD1	TRBV23-1	TRBJ1-2	NA	CASRIISGTGTF	TGCGCCAGCAGGATAATCTCCGGGACAGGGACCTTC
NA	TRBV29-1	TRBJ2-7	NA	CSVGFSVYEQYF	TGCAGCGTTGGCTTTAGTGTCTACGAGCAGTACTTC
NA	TRBV9	TRBJ2-1	NA	CASSVVQGDEQFF	TGTGCCAGCAGCGTAGTACAGGGTGATGAGCAGTTCTTC
NA	TRBV7-8	TRBJ2-3	NA	CASRLSADTQYF	TGTGCCAGCAGGTTATCCGCAGATACGCAGTATTTT
NA	TRBV5-4	TRBJ1-4	NA	CASSLAGNDNEKLFF	TGTGCCAGCAGCTTGGCGGGAAACGATAATGAAAAACTGTTTTTT
TRBD2	TRBV6-4	TRBJ2-1	NA	CASSVTSGRADEQFF	TGTGCCAGCAGTGTGACTAGCGGGAGGGCCGATGAGCAGTTCTTC
NA	TRBV19	TRBJ2-5	NA	CASNQPGNQETQYF	TGTGCCAGTAACCAACCAGGAAACCAAGAGACCCAGTACTTC
NA	TRBV7-2	TRBJ1-4	NA	CASSLGRRGEKLFF	TGTGCCAGCAGCTTAGGGCGAAGGGGGGAAAAACTGTTTTTT
TRBD2	TRBV7-6	TRBJ2-5	NA	CASSQSLAGVQETQYF	TGTGCCAGCAGCCAAAGCCTAGCGGGGGTTCAAGAGACCCAGTACTTC
TRBD2	TRBV4-1	TRBJ2-7	NA	CASSQVPSGSLYEQYF	TGCGCCAGCAGCCAAGTACCTAGCGGGTCCCTCTACGAGCAGTACTTC
NA	TRBV7-3	TRBJ2-1	NA	CASSPGFRGRKSENEQFF	TGTGCCAGCAGCCCCGGATTCAGGGGAAGAAAGTCAGAGAATGAGCAGTTCTTC
NA	TRBV3-1/TRBV3-2	TRBJ1-6	NA	CASSPRSPGVSNSPLHF	TGTGCCAGCAGCCCGCGAAGTCCAGGGGTGAGTAATTCACCCCTCCACTTT
NA	TRBV4-1	TRBJ2-3	NA	CASSQVTSTDTQYF	TGCGCCAGCAGCCAAGTAACTAGCACAGATACGCAGTATTTT
NA	TRBV5-1	TRBJ2-2	NA	CASSPQRRTGELFF	TGCGCCAGCAGCCCCCAAAGGCGGACCGGGGAGCTGTTTTTT
NA	TRBV13	TRBJ1-1	NA	CASSPDTGSTEAFF	TGTGCCAGCAGCCCCGACACAGGGAGCACTGAAGCTTTCTTT
TRBD1	TRBV12-3/TRBV12-4	TRBJ2-4	NA	CASRTGAKNIQYF	TGTGCCAGCAGGACAGGGGCCAAAAACATTCAGTACTTC
TRBD2	TRBV24-1	TRBJ2-3	once	CATSDAGTSPDTQYF	TGTGCCACCAGTGATGCCGGGACTAGCCCAGATACGCAGTATTTT
NA	TRBV18	TRBJ2-1	once	CASSPLATSGEQFF	TGTGCCAGCTCACCACTAGCGACCAGTGGCGAGCAGTTCTTC
TRBD2	TRBV6-5	TRBJ2-5	NA	CASSYSGGVPGQYF	TGTGCCAGCAGTTACTCGGGGGGGGTTCCCGGCCAGTACTTC
NA	TRBV5-8	TRBJ2-3	NA	CASSFFSTDTQYF	TGTGCCAGCAGCTTTTTCTCCACAGATACGCAGTATTTT
NA	TRBV27	TRBJ2-3	NA	CASNPRGRRTDTQYF	TGTGCCAGCAACCCGCGGGGGCGGCGGACAGATACGCAGTATTTT
NA	TRBV29-1	TRBJ2-7	NA	CSVEEGGNTHSYEQYF	TGCAGCGTTGAAGAGGGAGGAAACACCCACTCCTACGAGCAGTACTTC
TRBD1	TRBV6-5	TRBJ1-1	NA	CASSYSHRGGTEAFF	TGTGCCAGCAGTTACTCACACAGGGGTGGCACTGAAGCTTTCTTT
NA	TRBV29-1	TRBJ1-2	NA	CSVEDGGGGYTF	TGCAGCGTTGAAGACGGGGGAGGGGGCTACACCTTC
TRBD2	TRBV2	TRBJ2-7	NA	CASSESASGMYEQYF	TGTGCCAGCAGTGAATCCGCTAGCGGGATGTACGAGCAGTACTTC
NA	TRBV5-1	TRBJ2-5	NA	CASSFLDHQETQYF	TGCGCCAGCAGCTTCCTAGACCACCAAGAGACCCAGTACTTC
TRBD1	TRBV7-9	TRBJ2-7	NA	CASSSATGINEQYF	TGTGCCAGCAGCTCCGCGACAGGGATCAACGAGCAGTACTTC
NA	TRBV5-1	TRBJ2-5	NA	CASSLAGEGETQYF	TGCGCCAGCAGCTTGGCAGGGGAAGGAGAGACCCAGTACTTC
NA	TRBV9	TRBJ2-6	NA	CASSVGGGNSGANVLTF	TGTGCCAGCAGCGTAGGTGGGGGCAACTCTGGGGCCAACGTCCTGACTTTC
TRBD2	TRBV11-3	TRBJ2-5	NA	CASSSDRGERQQETQYF	TGTGCCAGCAGCTCTGATCGGGGGGAGCGTCAGCAAGAGACCCAGTACTTC
NA	TRBV5-4	TRBJ2-7	many	CASSLAGRHEQYF	TGTGCCAGCAGCTTGGCAGGGAGGCACGAGCAGTACTTC
NA	TRBV3-1/TRBV3-2	TRBJ1-1	few	CASSSRYVGRGNTEAFF	TGTGCCAGCAGCTCACGATACGTGGGCAGGGGGAACACTGAAGCTTTCTTT
NA	TRBV3-1/TRBV3-2	TRBJ2-7	NA	CASSQASTDSYYEQYF	TGTGCCAGCAGCCAAGCGTCTACGGACAGTTACTACGAGCAGTACTTC
NA	TRBV27	TRBJ2-7	NA	CASSFSGTSYEQYF	TGTGCCAGCAGTTTTTCGGGGACAAGCTACGAGCAGTACTTC
NA	TRBV18	TRBJ2-5	NA	CASSPPFLQETQYF	TGTGCCAGCTCACCACCATTCCTACAAGAGACCCAGTACTTC
TRBD2	TRBV7-2	TRBJ2-3	NA	CASSLVAGVSDTQYF	TGTGCCAGCAGCTTAGTAGCGGGGGTGTCAGATACGCAGTATTTT
TRBD1	TRBV9	TRBJ2-1	NA	CASSDITGGNEQFF	TGTGCCAGCAGCGACATTACAGGGGGTAATGAGCAGTTCTTC